This is a list of T cell receptor beta chains from one sample in a study of blood T cell repertoires in COVID-19. Sequenced by immunoSEQ multiplex PCR; TCRdb stores in-frame clones only, minus some. The sample includes 250,000 or so clones, about 89% of them seen just once. Specimen: PBMCs or T cells enriched from blood (not recorded which). These receptors all come from a woman between 18 and 29 years old who had recovered from COVID-19. CDR3s include the opening cysteine and the closing phenylalanine or tryptophan. Each record gives: V gene, J gene, D gene, clone size, CDR3 DNA, CDR3 protein. A D gene is named only where the DNA matches it firmly. Where a row states a size, it is once, few, many or the class of an expanded clone; other rows omit it.

>TRBV28|TRBJ1-5|TRBD1|once
TGTGCCAGCAGTCGGGGACAGCTTCGAAATCAGCCCCAGCATTTT
CASSRGQLRNQPQHF
>TRBV5-1|TRBJ2-3|NA|NA
TGCGCCAGCAGCCCGGCAGGGACTCCGTTCACAGATACGCAGTATTTT
CASSPAGTPFTDTQYF
>TRBV15|TRBJ1-6|TRBD1|NA
TGTGCCACCAGCAAGGGACAGGGGAATTCACCCCTCCACTTT
CATSKGQGNSPLHF
>TRBV24-1|TRBJ2-1|TRBD1|NA
TGTGCCACATCAGACCCGGGACAGGGCCACAATGAGCAGTTCTTC
CATSDPGQGHNEQFF
>TRBV5-4|TRBJ2-7|TRBD1|NA
TGTGCCAGCAGCTTACAGGACAGGGGGGGCTACGAGCAGTACTTC
CASSLQDRGGYEQYF
>TRBV7-2|TRBJ1-3|NA|NA
TGTGCCAGCAGCGCCCAACCGACGGGGAGCACCACTGGAAACACCATATATTTT
CASSAQPTGSTTGNTIYF
>TRBV4-3|TRBJ1-1|TRBD1|NA
TGCGCCAGCAGCTCAGGGGGCGGGAACACTGAAGCTTTCTTT
CASSSGGGNTEAFF
>TRBV28|TRBJ2-2|TRBD1|NA
TGTGCCACCAGGGAGGGACAGGGAAACACCGGGGAGCTGTTTTTT
CATREGQGNTGELFF
>TRBV9|TRBJ2-3|NA|NA
TGTGCCAGCAGCGTAGGTCTCAGCACAGATACGCAGTATTTT
CASSVGLSTDTQYF
>TRBV4-1|TRBJ2-3|TRBD2|NA
TGCGCCAGCAGCCAACGACTAGCGGGGGCGCAGTATTTT
CASSQRLAGAQYF